A selection of T cell receptor beta chains follows, all from one sample in a study of cytomegalovirus exposure and HLA in healthy donors. The assay was immunoSEQ multiplex PCR, and TCRdb's table has in-frame clones only and misses some. The sample includes some 130,000 clones, about two thirds of them seen just once. The sample comprised PBMCs. The receptors shown here come from a man between 45 and 60 years old in good health and CMV-seropositive. The CDR3 runs from the conserved cysteine through the conserved F or W. A D gene is named only where the DNA matches it firmly. Size tells how often a clone was seen (once, few, many) or the class of an expanded clone, and some rows leave it out.

-	-	TRBV7-9	TRBJ2-2	TGTGCCAGCGAAGGGGTGACCGGGGAGCTGTTTTTT	CASEGVTGELFF
TRBD2	few	TRBV5-8	TRBJ2-2	TGTGCCAGCAGCTCGGAACTGACTAGCGGGAGAGGTACCGGGGAGCTGTTTTTT	CASSSELTSGRGTGELFF
-	-	TRBV2	TRBJ1-1	TGTGCCAGCAGTGCCTCAGGGGTGGCTGAAGCTTTCTTT	CASSASGVAEAFF
-	-	TRBV4-1	TRBJ2-3	TGCGCCAGCAGCCAGACCTTGACAGCTAGCACAGATACGCAGTATTTT	CASSQTLTASTDTQYF
TRBD2	once	TRBV29-1	TRBJ2-5	TGCAGCGTTGAATACGTTAGCGGGGGCGGAGAGACCCAGTACTTC	CSVEYVSGGGETQYF
TRBD1	few	TRBV27	TRBJ1-1	TGTGCCAGCAGTTTATCGGGGACAGGGGCGTTCGGGATGAACACTGAAGCTTTCTTT	CASSLSGTGAFGMNTEAFF
-	-	TRBV4-3	TRBJ1-1	TGCGCCAGCAGCCGAACAGGGCGTACTGAAGCTTTCTTT	CASSRTGRTEAFF
-	-	TRBV4-3	TRBJ1-4	TGCGCCAGCAGCCAAGATGTGGGAAACGTGGGGGGGGAAAAACTGTTTTTT	CASSQDVGNVGGEKLFF
TRBD1	-	TRBV5-6	TRBJ1-2	TGTGCCAGCAGCTTCCGGGACAGACCTAACTATGGCTACACCTTC	CASSFRDRPNYGYTF
-	few	TRBV27	TRBJ1-5	TGTGCCAGCAGTTTCGCAGGGGCCAGCAATCAGCCCCAGCATTTT	CASSFAGASNQPQHF
-	once	TRBV5-1	TRBJ1-2	TGCGCCAGCAGCCCGGGGACTGGTACTAACTATGGCTACACCTTC	CASSPGTGTNYGYTF
-	-	TRBV5-4	TRBJ1-1	TGTGCCAGCAGCTTTGCAGGGTCCATGAACACTGAAGCTTTCTTT	CASSFAGSMNTEAFF
-	few	TRBV21-1	TRBJ2-7	TGTGCCAGCAGCATTAGGACAGGGGGCTCCTACGAGCAGTACTTC	CASSIRTGGSYEQYF
TRBD2	-	TRBV2	TRBJ2-3	TGTGCCAGCAGTGTCCCTAGCGGGGGGGGCACAGATACGCAGTATTTT	CASSVPSGGGTDTQYF
-	few	TRBV14	TRBJ1-3	TGTGCCAGCAGCCATGGACACCTCTCTGGAAACACCATATATTTT	CASSHGHLSGNTIYF
TRBD2	many	TRBV5-1	TRBJ2-1	TGCGCCAGCAGCCTTCTAGCGGACAATGAGCAGTTCTTC	CASSLLADNEQFF